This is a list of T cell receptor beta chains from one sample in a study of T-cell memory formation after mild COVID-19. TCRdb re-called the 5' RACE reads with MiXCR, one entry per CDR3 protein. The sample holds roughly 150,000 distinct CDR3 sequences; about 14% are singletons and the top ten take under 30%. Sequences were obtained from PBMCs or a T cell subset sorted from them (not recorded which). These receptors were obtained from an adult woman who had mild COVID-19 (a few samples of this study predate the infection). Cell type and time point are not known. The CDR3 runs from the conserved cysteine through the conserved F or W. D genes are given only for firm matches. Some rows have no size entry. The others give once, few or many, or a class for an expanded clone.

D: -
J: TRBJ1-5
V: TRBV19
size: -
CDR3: CASSILDRSLSNQPQHF
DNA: TGTGCCAGTAGTATTCTCGACAGGTCCCTTAGCAATCAGCCCCAGCATTTT

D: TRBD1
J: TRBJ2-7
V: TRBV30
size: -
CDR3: CAWGQGNEQYF
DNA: TGTGCCTGGGGACAGGGAAATGAGCAGTACTTC

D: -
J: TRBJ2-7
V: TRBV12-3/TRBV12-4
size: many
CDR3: CASSYRWEQYF
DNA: TGTGCCAGCAGCTACCGCTGGGAGCAGTACTTC

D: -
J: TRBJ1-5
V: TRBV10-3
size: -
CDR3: CATDGGANNQPQHF
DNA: TGTGCCACTGACGGGGGGGCCAACAATCAGCCCCAGCATTTT

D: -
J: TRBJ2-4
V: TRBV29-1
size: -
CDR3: CSVRGTRDIQYF
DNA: TGCAGCGTTCGGGGGACACGAGACATTCAGTACTTC

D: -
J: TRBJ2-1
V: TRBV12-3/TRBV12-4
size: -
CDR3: CASSLTPTDEQFF
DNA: TGTGCCAGCAGTTTGACCCCCACGGATGAGCAGTTCTTC

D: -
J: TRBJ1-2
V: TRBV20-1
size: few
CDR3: CSAPTGHGYTF
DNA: TGCAGTGCTCCGACAGGACATGGCTACACCTTC

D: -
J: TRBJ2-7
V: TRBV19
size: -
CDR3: CASSPAGLGGEQYF
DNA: TGTGCCAGTAGTCCGGCAGGCCTCGGAGGAGAGCAGTACTTC

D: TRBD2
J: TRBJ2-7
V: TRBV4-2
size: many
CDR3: CASSPRLAGEYEQYF
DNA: TGTGCCAGCAGCCCAAGACTAGCGGGAGAGTACGAGCAGTACTTC

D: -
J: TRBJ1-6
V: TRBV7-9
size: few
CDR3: CASSLGDGGPEPLHF
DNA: TGTGCCAGCAGCTTAGGAGACGGAGGGCCGGAGCCCCTCCACTTT

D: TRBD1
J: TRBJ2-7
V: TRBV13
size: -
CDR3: CASSSPTDRAGEQYF
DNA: TGTGCCAGCAGCTCCCCCACGGACAGGGCTGGGGAGCAGTACTTC

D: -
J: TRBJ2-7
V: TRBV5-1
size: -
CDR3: CASSPGEGADEQYF
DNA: TGCGCCAGCAGCCCAGGGGAAGGGGCAGACGAGCAGTACTTC

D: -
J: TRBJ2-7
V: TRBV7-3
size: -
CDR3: CASIHPSYEQYF
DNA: TGTGCCAGCATCCACCCTTCTTACGAGCAGTACTTC

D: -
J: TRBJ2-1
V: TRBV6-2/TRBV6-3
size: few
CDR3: CASRRGGLSLGNEQFF
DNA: TGTGCCAGCAGGAGGGGCGGGTTATCCCTTGGGAATGAGCAGTTCTTC

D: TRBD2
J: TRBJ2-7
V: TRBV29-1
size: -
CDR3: CSVEVAGVLFEQYF
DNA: TGCAGCGTTGAAGTAGCGGGGGTTCTATTCGAGCAGTACTTC

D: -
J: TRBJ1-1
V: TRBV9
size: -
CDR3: CASSVASGSLLGTEAFF
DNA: TGTGCCAGCAGCGTAGCTTCAGGGAGCTTGCTAGGCACTGAAGCTTTCTTT

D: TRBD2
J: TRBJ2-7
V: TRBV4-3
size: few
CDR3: CASSHSSGSYEQYF
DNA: TGCGCCAGCAGCCATTCTAGCGGCTCCTACGAGCAGTACTTC

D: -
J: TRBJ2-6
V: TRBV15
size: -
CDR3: CATSGGAGANVLTF
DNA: TGTGCCACCAGTGGGGGAGCTGGGGCCAACGTCCTGACTTTC

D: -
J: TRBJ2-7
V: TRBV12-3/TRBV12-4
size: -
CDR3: CASRFGSISYEQYF
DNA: TGTGCCAGCAGATTTGGTTCCATCTCCTACGAGCAGTACTTC

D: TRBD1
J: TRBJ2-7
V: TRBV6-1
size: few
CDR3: CASSVTGTGIYEQYF
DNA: TGTGCCAGCAGTGTTACCGGGACAGGGATCTACGAGCAGTACTTC

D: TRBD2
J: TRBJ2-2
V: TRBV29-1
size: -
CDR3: CSVESRVAGTGELFF
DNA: TGCAGCGTTGAATCCCGAGTAGCGGGCACCGGGGAGCTGTTTTTT

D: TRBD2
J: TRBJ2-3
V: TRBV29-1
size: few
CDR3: CSVSSGGSDTQYF
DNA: TGCAGCGTGTCGAGCGGGGGCTCAGATACGCAGTATTTT

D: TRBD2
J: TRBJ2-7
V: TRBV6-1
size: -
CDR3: CASSSPGLAGAEEQYF
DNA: TGTGCCAGCAGTTCGCCAGGACTAGCGGGAGCGGAAGAGCAGTACTTC

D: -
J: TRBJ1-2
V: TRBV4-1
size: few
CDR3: CASSQEVGFPYGYTF
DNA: TGCGCCAGCAGCCAAGAGGTGGGGTTCCCATATGGCTACACCTTC

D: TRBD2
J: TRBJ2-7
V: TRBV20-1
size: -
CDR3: CSARDAGLADYEQYF
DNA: TGCAGTGCTAGAGATGCAGGACTAGCAGACTACGAGCAGTACTTC

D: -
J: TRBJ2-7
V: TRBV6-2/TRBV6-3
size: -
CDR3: CASSVSGTSGEQYF
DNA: TGTGCCAGCAGTGTCTCCGGGACCAGTGGCGAGCAGTACTTC

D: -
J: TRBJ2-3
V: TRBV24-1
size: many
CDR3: CATSDAVQESERGRTDTQYF
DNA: TGTGCCACCAGTGACGCCGTGCAGGAAAGTGAAAGGGGACGCACAGATACGCAGTATTTT

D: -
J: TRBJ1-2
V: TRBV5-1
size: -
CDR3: CASSPETDHPDGYTF
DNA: TGCGCCAGCAGCCCCGAGACAGACCATCCGGATGGCTACACCTTC

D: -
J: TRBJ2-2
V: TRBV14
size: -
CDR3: CASSLASNTGELFF
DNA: TGTGCCAGCAGCCTAGCGAGCAACACCGGGGAGCTGTTTTTT

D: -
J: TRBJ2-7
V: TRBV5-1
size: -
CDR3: CASSLESGGGYEQYF
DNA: TGCGCCAGCAGCTTGGAGTCAGGGGGAGGCTACGAGCAGTACTTC

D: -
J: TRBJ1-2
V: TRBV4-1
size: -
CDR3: CASSQQGPLPYGYTF
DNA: TGCGCCAGCAGCCAACAGGGGCCCCTCCCGTATGGCTACACCTTC

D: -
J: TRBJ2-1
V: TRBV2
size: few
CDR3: CASSPTVQSSYNEQFF
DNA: TGTGCCAGCAGCCCAACAGTCCAGAGCTCCTACAATGAGCAGTTCTTC

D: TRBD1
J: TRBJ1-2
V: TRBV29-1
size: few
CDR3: CSARTGGVYGYTF
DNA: TGCAGCGCACGGACAGGGGGGGTTTATGGCTACACCTTC

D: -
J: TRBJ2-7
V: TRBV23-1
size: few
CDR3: CASSRRFRRTSYEQYF
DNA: TGCGCCAGCAGCCGCCGGTTCCGGAGAACCTCCTACGAGCAGTACTTC

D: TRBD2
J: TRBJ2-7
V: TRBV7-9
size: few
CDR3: CASSLVFITSGRAGSYEQYF
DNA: TGTGCCAGCAGCTTAGTGTTTATTACTAGCGGGAGGGCCGGATCCTACGAGCAGTACTTC

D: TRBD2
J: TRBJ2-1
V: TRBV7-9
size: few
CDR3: CASSTLAGAVNNEQFF
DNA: TGTGCCAGCAGCACCTTAGCGGGAGCGGTGAACAATGAGCAGTTCTTC

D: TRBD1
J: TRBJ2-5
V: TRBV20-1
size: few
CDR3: CSARAYDRGPQETQYF
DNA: TGCAGTGCTAGAGCCTACGACAGGGGACCTCAAGAGACCCAGTACTTC

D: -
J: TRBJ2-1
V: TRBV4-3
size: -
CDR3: CASSQVGGIGQTEQFF
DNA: TGCGCCAGCAGCCAAGTAGGCGGGATAGGTCAAACTGAGCAGTTCTTC

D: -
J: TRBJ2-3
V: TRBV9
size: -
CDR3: CASSVVGHSPTDTQYF
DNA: TGTGCCAGCAGCGTAGTAGGCCATAGTCCCACAGATACGCAGTATTTT

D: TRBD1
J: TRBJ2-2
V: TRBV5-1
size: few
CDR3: CASSEGQGLTGELFF
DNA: TGCGCCAGCAGCGAAGGACAGGGACTGACCGGGGAGCTGTTTTTT

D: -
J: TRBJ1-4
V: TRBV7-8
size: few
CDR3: CASSLVPVGGEKLFF
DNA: TGTGCCAGCAGCTTAGTTCCCGTGGGCGGGGAAAAACTGTTTTTT

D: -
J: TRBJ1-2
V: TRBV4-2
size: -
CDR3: CASSQDLVGYTF
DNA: TGTGCCAGCAGCCAAGATCTGGTGGGCTACACCTTC

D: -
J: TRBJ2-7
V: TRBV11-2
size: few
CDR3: CASSSLPLPPGYEQYF
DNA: TGTGCCAGCAGCTCCCTCCCGCTTCCTCCCGGCTACGAGCAGTACTTC

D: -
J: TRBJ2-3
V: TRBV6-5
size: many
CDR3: CASSYSEGGGDTQYF
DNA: TGTGCCAGCAGTTACTCTGAAGGGGGGGGAGATACGCAGTATTTT

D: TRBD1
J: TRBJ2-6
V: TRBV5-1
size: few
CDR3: CASSLGQGFPLRANVLTF
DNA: TGCGCCAGCAGCTTGGGACAGGGGTTTCCTCTGAGAGCCAACGTCCTGACTTTC